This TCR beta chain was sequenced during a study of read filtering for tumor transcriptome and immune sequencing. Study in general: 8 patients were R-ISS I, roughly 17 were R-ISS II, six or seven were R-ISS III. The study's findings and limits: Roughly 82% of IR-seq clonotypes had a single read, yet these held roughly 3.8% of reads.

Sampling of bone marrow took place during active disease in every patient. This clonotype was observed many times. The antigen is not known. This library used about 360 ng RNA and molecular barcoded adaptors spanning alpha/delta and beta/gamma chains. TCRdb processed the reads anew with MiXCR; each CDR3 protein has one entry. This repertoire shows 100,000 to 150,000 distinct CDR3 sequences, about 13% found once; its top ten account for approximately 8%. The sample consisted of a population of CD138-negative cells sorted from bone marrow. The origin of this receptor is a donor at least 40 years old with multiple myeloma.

The CDR3: CASSQGTGGGDEQFF. CDR3 DNA sequence: TGTGCCAGCAGCCAAGGGACAGGGGGTGGGGATGAGCAGTTCTTC. The gene calls are TRBV3-1 and TRBJ2-1, with 10 bases fitting TRBD1. The CDR3 is made up of 15 amino acids. Trimming removed 1 base from V and 8 bases from J; junction bases left unmatched: 5. Germline V gives CDR1 LGHDT, CDR2 YNNKEL (reference sequence).